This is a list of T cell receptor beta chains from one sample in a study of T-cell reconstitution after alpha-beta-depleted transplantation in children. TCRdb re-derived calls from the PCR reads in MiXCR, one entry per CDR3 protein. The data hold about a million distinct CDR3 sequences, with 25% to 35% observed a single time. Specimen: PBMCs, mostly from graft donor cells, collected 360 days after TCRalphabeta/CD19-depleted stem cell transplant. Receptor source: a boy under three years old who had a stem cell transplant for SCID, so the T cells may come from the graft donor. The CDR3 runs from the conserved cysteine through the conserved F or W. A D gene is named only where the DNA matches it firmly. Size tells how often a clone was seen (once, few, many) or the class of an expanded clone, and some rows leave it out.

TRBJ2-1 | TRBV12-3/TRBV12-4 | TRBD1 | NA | CASLTGNHEQFF | TGTGCCAGCCTGACAGGGAACCATGAGCAGTTCTTC
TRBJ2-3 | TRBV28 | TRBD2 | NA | CASSDQTSGADTQYF | TGTGCCAGCAGTGATCAAACTAGCGGGGCAGATACGCAGTATTTT
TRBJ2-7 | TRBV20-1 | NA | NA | CSATREGLGSSFYEQYF | TGCAGTGCTACTAGAGAGGGGTTGGGGTCCAGTTTCTACGAGCAGTACTTC
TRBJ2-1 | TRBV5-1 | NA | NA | CASSKGQPLANEQFF | TGCGCCAGCAGCAAGGGACAGCCGCTAGCGAATGAGCAGTTCTTC
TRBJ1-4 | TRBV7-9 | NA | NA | CASGKTGDATNEKLFF | TGTGCCAGCGGAAAGACAGGTGATGCAACTAATGAAAAACTGTTTTTT
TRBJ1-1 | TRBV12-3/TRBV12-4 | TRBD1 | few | CASSRDRANTEAFF | TGTGCCAGCAGCCGGGACAGGGCAAACACTGAAGCTTTCTTT
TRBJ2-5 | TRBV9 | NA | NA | CATLLVEKQSEEIQYF | TGTGCCACCCTATTGGTAGAGAAACAGAGCGAAGAGATCCAGTACTTC
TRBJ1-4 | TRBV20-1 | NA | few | CSARDLRVDRNEKLFF | TGCAGTGCTAGAGATCTCAGGGTCGACCGGAATGAAAAACTGTTTTTT
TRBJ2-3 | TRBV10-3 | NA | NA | CAITRSQGDTQYF | TGTGCCATCACAAGAAGCCAGGGAGATACGCAGTATTTT
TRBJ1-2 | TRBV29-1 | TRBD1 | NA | CSVAGTGEGGYTF | TGCAGCGTGGCCGGGACAGGGGAGGGTGGCTACACCTTC
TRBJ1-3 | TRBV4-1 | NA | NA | CASSNGRNGNTIYF | TGCGCCAGCAGTAACGGGCGTAATGGAAACACCATATATTTT
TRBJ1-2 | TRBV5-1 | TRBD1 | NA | CASSLQPSTGQVYTF | TGCGCCAGCAGCTTACAACCTTCGACAGGGCAGGTCTACACCTTC
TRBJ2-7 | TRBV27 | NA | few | CASSLSSGYEAFEQYF | TGTGCCAGCAGTTTATCAAGCGGGTATGAAGCGTTCGAGCAGTACTTC
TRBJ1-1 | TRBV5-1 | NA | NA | CASSLPLSGGEAFF | TGCGCCAGCAGCCTTCCTTTAAGTGGAGGTGAAGCTTTCTTT
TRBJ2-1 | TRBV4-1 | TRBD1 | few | CASSQGQGQGTGNEQFF | TGCGCCAGCAGCCAAGGTCAGGGACAGGGGACGGGCAATGAGCAGTTCTTC
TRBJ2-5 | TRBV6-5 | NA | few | CASSYQGLVKETQYF | TGTGCCAGCAGTTACCAGGGGTTGGTCAAAGAGACCCAGTACTTC
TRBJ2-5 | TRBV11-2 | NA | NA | CASSRDSRLPQETQYF | TGTGCCAGCAGCCGAGACTCCCGCTTACCTCAAGAGACCCAGTACTTC
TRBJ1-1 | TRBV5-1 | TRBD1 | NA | CASSFENRGTEAFF | TGCGCCAGCAGCTTCGAAAACAGGGGCACTGAAGCTTTCTTT
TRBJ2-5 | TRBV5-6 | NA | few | CASSLWGAWETQYF | TGTGCCAGCAGCTTGTGGGGGGCGTGGGAGACCCAGTACTTC
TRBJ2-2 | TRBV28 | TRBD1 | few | CASSNPGTGSTGELFF | TGTGCCAGCAGTAATCCCGGGACAGGGAGCACCGGGGAGCTGTTTTTT
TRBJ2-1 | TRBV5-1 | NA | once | CASSLDGRGVYNEQFF | TGCGCCAGCAGCTTGGATGGCAGAGGGGTATACAATGAGCAGTTCTTC
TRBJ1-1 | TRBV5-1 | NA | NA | CASSPFGGQRNTEAFF | TGCGCCAGCAGCCCCTTCGGCGGACAGAGGAACACTGAAGCTTTCTTT
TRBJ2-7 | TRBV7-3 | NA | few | CASSGNDLYPYEQYF | TGTGCCAGCAGCGGTAACGATTTATACCCCTACGAGCAGTACTTC
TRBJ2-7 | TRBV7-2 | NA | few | CASNPAPAPSSYEQYF | TGTGCCAGCAACCCCGCCCCGGCCCCTAGCTCCTACGAGCAGTACTTC
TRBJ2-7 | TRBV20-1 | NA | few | CSASAGPTYEQYF | TGCAGTGCTAGTGCCGGTCCTACCTACGAGCAGTACTTC
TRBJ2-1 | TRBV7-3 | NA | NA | CASSLNMGSSYNEQFF | TGTGCCAGCAGCTTAAATATGGGAAGCTCCTACAATGAGCAGTTCTTC
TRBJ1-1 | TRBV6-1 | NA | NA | CASSRQEGTEAFF | TGTGCCAGCAGTAGACAGGAGGGGACTGAAGCTTTCTTT
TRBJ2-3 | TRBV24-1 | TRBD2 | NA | CATSDPSGGTDTQYF | TGTGCCACCAGTGATCCTAGCGGGGGCACAGATACGCAGTATTTT
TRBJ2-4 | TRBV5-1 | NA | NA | CASSSHSIAKNIQYF | TGCGCCAGCAGCTCCCACAGTATAGCCAAAAACATTCAGTACTTC
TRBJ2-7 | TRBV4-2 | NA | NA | CASSYQGGTYEQYF | TGTGCCAGCAGTTACCAAGGCGGCACCTACGAGCAGTACTTC
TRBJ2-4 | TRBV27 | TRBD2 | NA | CASGSGEGNIQYF | TGTGCCAGCGGCAGCGGGGAAGGAAACATTCAGTACTTC
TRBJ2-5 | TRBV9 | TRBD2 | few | CASSVGGLAPSETQYF | TGTGCCAGCAGCGTAGGGGGACTAGCCCCCTCGGAGACCCAGTACTTC
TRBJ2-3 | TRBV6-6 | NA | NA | CASGATITDTQYF | TGTGCCAGCGGGGCCACGATCACAGATACGCAGTATTTT
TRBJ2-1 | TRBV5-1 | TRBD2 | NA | CASSLTPGLAGFGEQFF | TGCGCCAGCAGCCTGACCCCCGGACTAGCGGGCTTCGGTGAGCAGTTCTTC
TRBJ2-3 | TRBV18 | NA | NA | CASSPRPGQSTDTQYF | TGTGCCAGCTCACCACGTCCCGGACAGAGCACAGATACGCAGTATTTT
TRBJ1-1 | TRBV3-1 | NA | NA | CASSQEFAVNTEAFF | TGTGCCAGCAGCCAAGAATTCGCGGTGAACACTGAAGCTTTCTTT
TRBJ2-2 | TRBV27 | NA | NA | CASGNWVGELFF | TGTGCCAGCGGGAACTGGGTCGGGGAGCTGTTTTTT
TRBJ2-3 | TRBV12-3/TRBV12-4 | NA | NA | CASSLIWDLDTDTQYF | TGTGCCAGCAGTTTAATTTGGGACTTGGACACAGATACGCAGTATTTT
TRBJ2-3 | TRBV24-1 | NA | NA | CATSDLHPTDTQYF | TGTGCCACCAGTGATTTACATCCCACAGATACGCAGTATTTT
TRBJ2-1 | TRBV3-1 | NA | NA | CASSQVGRGEQFF | TGTGCCAGCAGCCAAGTCGGGCGGGGTGAGCAGTTCTTC